This T cell receptor (beta chain) was obtained from a study of T cells expressing NK-cell markers. Study-wide background: Obtained from sorted CD3+CD56+NKG2C+, CD3+CD56+NKG2C- and CD3+CD56-NKG2C+ T cells were the TCR beta repertoires. Within the sequenced cohort of eight donors, seven exhibited HCMV seropositivity and one was seronegative. Study-level points and caveats: Specificity for HCMV among expanded NKG2C+ T cell clones was not established.

For TCR beta, cDNA was produced by 5'RACE template switching with UMIs. Each CDR3 protein gets one entry in TCRdb, which reprocessed the 5' RACE reads and gives no DNA. The sample table includes about 460,000 distinct CDR3 sequences. A note on this clonotype: What it recognizes is unknown.

The TCR sequence derives from a woman between 50 and 59 years old in good health. The material sequenced was blood T cells: a sorted CD56 or NKG2C T cell subset, CD4+ or CD8+ T cells, or bulk PBMC T cells (not recorded which).

The CDR3 protein is CSVAGGTNLYGYTF. The V gene is TRBV29-1, the J gene TRBJ1-2; the D gene TCRdb calls, TRBD1, cannot be checked with no DNA. The V gene's germline CDR1 is SQVTM and CDR2 ANQGSEA. The CDR3 covers 14 residues.